These T cell receptor beta chains were read from a single sample in a study of radiation and T cells in renal cell carcinoma. Method: immunoSEQ multiplex PCR; TCRdb's copy keeps in-frame clones and lacks some. The data show 5,500 to 6,000 clones, with 68% seen just once and about 29% held by the top ten. This specimen consisted of tumor tissue, obtained from a patient whose treatment was nephrectomy without radiotherapy. These receptors came from a human donor with renal cell carcinoma. Both conserved end residues are part of each CDR3. The D gene is left open where the match is weak. Some rows mark clone size as missing; the rest say once, few, many or name a class of expanded clone.

cdr3_nt,cdr3_aa,j_call,clone_size,d_call,v_call
TGTGCCAGCACCACGCCTTGGGGCTCCGAGCAGTACTTC,CASTTPWGSEQYF,TRBJ2-7,NA,NA,TRBV28
TGTGCCAGCAGCCCCAGGATGGGGGGACTAGCGGGTGTAAAGACCCAGTACTTC,CASSPRMGGLAGVKTQYF,TRBJ2-5,NA,TRBD2,TRBV5-6
TGTGCCAGCAGTTTTTTGGCGCTTCCGACCGGGGAGCTGTTTTTT,CASSFLALPTGELFF,TRBJ2-2,NA,NA,TRBV28
TGTGCCAGCCGGACTGGGCATAAGACAGATACGCAGTATTTT,CASRTGHKTDTQYF,TRBJ2-3,NA,NA,TRBV6-5
TGCAGCGTGGGACAGAGCTCCTACAATGAGCAGTTCTTC,CSVGQSSYNEQFF,TRBJ2-1,NA,TRBD1,TRBV29-1
TGTGCCAGCAGTCTCCCAGGGACTAGCGGGGGTCTCACGAAGCAGTTCTTC,CASSLPGTSGGLTKQFF,TRBJ2-1,NA,TRBD2,TRBV27
TGTGCCAGCGCCCCCCCCCGGTTGAGGCGAGAGACCCAGTACTTC,CASAPPRLRRETQYF,TRBJ2-5,NA,NA,TRBV28
TGTGCCAGCAGCGTAGGGGGTGGGCTAGCGGGAGGTCGGGAGCAGTTCTTC,CASSVGGGLAGGREQFF,TRBJ2-1,NA,TRBD2,TRBV9
TGTGCCAGCAGCTTAGATGGAGGCCGGGTCATTCAGTACTTC,CASSLDGGRVIQYF,TRBJ2-4,NA,NA,TRBV11-2
TGTGCCAGCAGCCCTGGAAGGACAGATGGCTACACCTTC,CASSPGRTDGYTF,TRBJ1-2,NA,NA,TRBV14
TGTGCCAGCAGTTTAGCCGGGACAGGGGGTGGGGGCTACACCTTC,CASSLAGTGGGGYTF,TRBJ1-2,once,TRBD1,TRBV28
TGTGCCAGCATTGGCAGGGGGGCTGAAGCTTTCTTT,CASIGRGAEAFF,TRBJ1-1,NA,TRBD1,TRBV28
TGTGCCAGCAGTTATAAGACGTACGAGCAGTACTTC,CASSYKTYEQYF,TRBJ2-7,NA,NA,TRBV6-5
TGTGCCAGCAGAGGACAGGGGCGGTACACCGGGGAGCTGTTTTTT,CASRGQGRYTGELFF,TRBJ2-2,NA,TRBD1,TRBV2